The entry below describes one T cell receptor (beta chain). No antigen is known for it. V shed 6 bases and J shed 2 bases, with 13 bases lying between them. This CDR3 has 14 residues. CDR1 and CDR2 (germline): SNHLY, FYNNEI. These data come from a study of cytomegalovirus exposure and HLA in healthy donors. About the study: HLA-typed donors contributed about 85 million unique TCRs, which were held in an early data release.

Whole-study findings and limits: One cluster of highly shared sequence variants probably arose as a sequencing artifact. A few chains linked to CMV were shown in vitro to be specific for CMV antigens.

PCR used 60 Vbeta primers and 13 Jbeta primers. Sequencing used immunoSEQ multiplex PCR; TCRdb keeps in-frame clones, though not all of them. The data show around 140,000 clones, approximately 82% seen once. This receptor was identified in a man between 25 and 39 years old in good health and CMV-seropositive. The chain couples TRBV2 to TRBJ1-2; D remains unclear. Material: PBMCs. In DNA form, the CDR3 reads TGTGCCAGCAGCGACGGAGGGTACAACTATGGCTACACCTTC. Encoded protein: CASSDGGYNYGYTF.